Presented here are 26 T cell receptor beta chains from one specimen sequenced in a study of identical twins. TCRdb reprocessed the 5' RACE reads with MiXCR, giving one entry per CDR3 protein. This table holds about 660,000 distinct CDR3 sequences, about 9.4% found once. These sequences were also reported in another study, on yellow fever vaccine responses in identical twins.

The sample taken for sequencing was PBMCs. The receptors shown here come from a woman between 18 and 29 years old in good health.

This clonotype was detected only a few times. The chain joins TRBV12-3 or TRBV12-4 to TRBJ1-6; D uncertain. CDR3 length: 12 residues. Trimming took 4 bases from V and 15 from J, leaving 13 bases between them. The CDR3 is CASSSREVNLHF. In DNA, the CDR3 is TGTGCCAGCAGTTCGCGGGAGGTAAACCTCCACTTT.

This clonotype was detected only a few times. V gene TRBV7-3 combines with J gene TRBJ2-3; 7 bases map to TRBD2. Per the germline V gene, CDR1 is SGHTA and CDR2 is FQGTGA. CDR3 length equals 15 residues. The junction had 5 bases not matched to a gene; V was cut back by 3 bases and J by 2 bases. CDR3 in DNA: TGTGCCAGCAGCTTGGCGGGGGTGCCCACAGATACGCAGTATTTT. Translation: CASSLAGVPTDTQYF.

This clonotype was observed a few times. This chain's CDR3 is CASSYIQGASSTGELFF. In DNA, the CDR3 is TGTGCCAGCAGTTACATCCAGGGGGCTTCGAGTACCGGGGAGCTGTTTTTT. This rearrangement joins TRBV6-5 to TRBJ2-2; 8 bases are shared with TRBD1. Unmatched junction bases numbered 10, after V lost 2 bases and J lost 5 bases. The CDR3 is made up of 17 amino acids. CDR1 is MNHEY, CDR2 SVGAGI, per germline.

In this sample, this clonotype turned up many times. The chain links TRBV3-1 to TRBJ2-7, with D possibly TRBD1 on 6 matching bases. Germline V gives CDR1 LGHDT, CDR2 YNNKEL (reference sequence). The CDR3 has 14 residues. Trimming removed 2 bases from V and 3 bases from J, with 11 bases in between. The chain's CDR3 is CASSQIQGHYEQYF. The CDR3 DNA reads TGTGCCAGCAGCCAAATTCAGGGGCACTACGAGCAGTACTTC.

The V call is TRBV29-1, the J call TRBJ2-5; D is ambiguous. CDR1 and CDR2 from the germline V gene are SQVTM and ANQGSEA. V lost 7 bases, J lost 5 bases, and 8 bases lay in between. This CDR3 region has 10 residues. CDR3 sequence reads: CSANRETQYF. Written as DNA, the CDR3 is TGCAGCGCGAACCGGGAGACCCAGTACTTC.

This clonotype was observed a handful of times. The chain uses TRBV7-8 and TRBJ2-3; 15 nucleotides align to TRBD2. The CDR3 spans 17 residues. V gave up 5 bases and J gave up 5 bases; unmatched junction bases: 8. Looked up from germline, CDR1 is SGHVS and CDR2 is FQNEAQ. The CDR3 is CASSPRTSGRAGDTQYF. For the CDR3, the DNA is TGTGCCAGCAGCCCGCGGACTAGCGGGAGGGCGGGAGATACGCAGTATTTT. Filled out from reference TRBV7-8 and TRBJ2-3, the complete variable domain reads GAGVSQSPRYKVAKRGQDVALRCDPISGHVSLFWYQQALGQGPEFLTYFQNEAQLDKSGLPSDRFFAERPEGSVSTLKIQRTQQEDSAVYLCASSPRTSGRAGDTQYFGPGTRLTVL.

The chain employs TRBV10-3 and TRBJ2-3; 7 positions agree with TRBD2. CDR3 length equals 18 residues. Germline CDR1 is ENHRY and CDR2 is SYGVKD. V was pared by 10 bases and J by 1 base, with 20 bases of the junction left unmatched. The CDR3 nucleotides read TGTGCCACCACGAGGATAGCGGGCGCTCAAGCCGGCACAGATACGCAGTATTTT. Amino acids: CATTRIAGAQAGTDTQYF.

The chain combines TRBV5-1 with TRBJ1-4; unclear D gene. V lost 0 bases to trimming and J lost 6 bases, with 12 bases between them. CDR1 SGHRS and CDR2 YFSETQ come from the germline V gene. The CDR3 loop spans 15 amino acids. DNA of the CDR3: TGCGCCAGCAGCTTGGATGGCAGTAGTTATGAAAAACTGTTTTTT. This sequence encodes CASSLDGSSYEKLFF.

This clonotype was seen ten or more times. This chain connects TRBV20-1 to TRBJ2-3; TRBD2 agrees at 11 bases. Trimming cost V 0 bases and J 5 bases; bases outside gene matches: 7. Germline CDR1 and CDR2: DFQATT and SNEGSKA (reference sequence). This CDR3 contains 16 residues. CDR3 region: CSARDITSGGRDTQYF. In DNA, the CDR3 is TGCAGTGCTAGAGACATCACTAGCGGGGGCCGAGATACGCAGTATTTT.

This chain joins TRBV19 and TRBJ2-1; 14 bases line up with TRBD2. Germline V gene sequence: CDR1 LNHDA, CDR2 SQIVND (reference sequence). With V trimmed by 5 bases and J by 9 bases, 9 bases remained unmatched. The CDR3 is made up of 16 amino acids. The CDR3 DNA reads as TGTGCCAGTAGTGCCCCGACTAGCGGGGGGGCCGTTGAGCAGTTCTTC. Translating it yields CASSAPTSGGAVEQFF.

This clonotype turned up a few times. The CDR3 is CASSPPAGGITGELFF. CDR3 sequence (DNA): TGTGCCAGCAGCCCCCCAGCGGGAGGGATCACCGGGGAGCTGTTTTTT. This chain uses TRBV7-2 with TRBJ2-2; TRBD2 aligns across 10 bases. Per germline, CDR1 SGHTA and CDR2 FQGNSA. With V trimmed by 5 bases and J by 4 bases, 7 bases remained unmatched. The CDR3 has 16 residues.

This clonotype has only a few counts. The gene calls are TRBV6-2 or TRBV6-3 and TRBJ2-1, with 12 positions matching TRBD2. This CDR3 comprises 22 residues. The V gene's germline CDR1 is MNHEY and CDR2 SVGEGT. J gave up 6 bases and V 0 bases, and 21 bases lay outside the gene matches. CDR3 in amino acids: CASSYSWGTGLAGSAVSNEQFF. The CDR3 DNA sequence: TGTGCCAGCAGTTACTCGTGGGGAACCGGACTAGCGGGGTCGGCGGTGTCCAATGAGCAGTTCTTC.

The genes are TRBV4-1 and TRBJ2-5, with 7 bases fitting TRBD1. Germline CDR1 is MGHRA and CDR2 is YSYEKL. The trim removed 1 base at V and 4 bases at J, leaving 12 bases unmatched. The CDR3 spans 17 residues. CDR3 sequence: CASSQVVGGLSTETQYF. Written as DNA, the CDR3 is TGCGCCAGCAGCCAAGTGGTAGGGGGCCTGTCCACAGAGACCCAGTACTTC.

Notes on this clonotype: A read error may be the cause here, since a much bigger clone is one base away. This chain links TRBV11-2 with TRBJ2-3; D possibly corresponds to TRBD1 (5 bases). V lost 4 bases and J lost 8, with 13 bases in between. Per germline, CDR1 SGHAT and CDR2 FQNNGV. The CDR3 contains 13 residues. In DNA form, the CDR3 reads TGTGCCAGCAGCTGGACACCACCAGGTACGCAGTATTTT. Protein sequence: CASSWTPPGTQYF.

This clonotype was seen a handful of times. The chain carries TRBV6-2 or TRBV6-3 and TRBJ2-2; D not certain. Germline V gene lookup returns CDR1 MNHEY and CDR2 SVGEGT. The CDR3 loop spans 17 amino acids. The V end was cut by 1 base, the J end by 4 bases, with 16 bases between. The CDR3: CASSYYTLASATGELFF. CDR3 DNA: TGTGCCAGCAGTTACTACACCCTTGCCAGTGCCACCGGGGAGCTGTTTTTT.

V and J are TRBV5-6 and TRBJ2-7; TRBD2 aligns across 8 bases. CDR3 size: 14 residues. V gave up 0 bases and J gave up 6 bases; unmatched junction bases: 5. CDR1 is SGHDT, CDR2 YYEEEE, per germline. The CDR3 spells CASSLVTSVREQYF. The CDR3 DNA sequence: TGTGCCAGCAGCTTGGTGACTAGCGTCCGCGAGCAGTACTTC.

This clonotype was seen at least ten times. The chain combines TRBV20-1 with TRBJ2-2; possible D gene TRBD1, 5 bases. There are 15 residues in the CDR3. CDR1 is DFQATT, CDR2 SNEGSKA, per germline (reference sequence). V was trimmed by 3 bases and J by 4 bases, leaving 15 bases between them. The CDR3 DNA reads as TGCAGTGCTAGGGGGCGGCAGGGTCCCACCGGGGAGCTGTTTTTT. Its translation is CSARGRQGPTGELFF.

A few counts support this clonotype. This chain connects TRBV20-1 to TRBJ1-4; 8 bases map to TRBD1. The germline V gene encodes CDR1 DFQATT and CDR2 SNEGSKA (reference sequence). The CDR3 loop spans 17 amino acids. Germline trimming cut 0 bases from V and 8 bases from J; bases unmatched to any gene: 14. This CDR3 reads CSARDFTGGNIGEKLFF. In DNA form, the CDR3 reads TGCAGTGCTAGAGATTTTACAGGGGGAAATATAGGAGAAAAACTGTTTTTT.

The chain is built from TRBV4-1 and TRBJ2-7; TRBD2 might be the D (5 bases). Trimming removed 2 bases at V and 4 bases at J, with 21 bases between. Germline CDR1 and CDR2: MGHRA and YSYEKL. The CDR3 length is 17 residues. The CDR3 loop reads CASSQRWWEGAAYEQYF. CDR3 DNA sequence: TGCGCCAGCAGCCAACGATGGTGGGAAGGAGCGGCGTACGAGCAGTACTTC.

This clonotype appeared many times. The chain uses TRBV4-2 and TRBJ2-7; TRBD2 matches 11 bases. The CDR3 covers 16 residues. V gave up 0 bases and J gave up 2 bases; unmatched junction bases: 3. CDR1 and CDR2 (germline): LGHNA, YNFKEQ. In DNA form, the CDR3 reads TGTGCCAGCAGCCAAGAGTTAGCGGGAGGGACCTACGAGCAGTACTTC. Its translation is CASSQELAGGTYEQYF.

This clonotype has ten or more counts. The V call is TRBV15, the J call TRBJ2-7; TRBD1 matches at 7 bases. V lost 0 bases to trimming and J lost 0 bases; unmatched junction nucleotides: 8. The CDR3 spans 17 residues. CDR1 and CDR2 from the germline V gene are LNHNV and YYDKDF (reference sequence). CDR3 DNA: TGTGCCACCAGCAGAGATCTTAGTCGGGACAGCTCCTACGAGCAGTACTTC. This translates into CATSRDLSRDSSYEQYF.

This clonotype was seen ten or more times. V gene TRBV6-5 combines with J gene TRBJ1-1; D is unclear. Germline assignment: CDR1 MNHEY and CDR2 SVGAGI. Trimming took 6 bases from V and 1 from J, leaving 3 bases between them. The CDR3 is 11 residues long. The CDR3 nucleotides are TGTGCCAGCAGGGCGAACACTGAAGCTTTCTTT. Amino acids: CASRANTEAFF.

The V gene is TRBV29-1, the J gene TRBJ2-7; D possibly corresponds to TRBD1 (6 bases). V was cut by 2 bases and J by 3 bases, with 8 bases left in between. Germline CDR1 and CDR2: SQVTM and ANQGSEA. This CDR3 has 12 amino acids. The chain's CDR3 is CSVEKTGYEQYF. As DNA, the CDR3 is TGCAGCGTTGAAAAGACAGGCTACGAGCAGTACTTC.

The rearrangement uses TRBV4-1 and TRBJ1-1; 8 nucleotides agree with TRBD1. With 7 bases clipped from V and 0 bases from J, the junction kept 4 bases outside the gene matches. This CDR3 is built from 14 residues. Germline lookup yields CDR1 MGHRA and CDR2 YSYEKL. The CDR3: CASKEGQVNTEAFF. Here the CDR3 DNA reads TGCGCCAGCAAAGAGGGACAGGTGAACACTGAAGCTTTCTTT.

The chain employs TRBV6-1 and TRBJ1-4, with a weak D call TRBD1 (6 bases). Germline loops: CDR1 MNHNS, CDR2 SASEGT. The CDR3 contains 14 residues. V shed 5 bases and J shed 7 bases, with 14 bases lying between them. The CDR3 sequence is CASSTPKQGEKLFF. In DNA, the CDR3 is TGTGCCAGCAGTACCCCCAAACAGGGTGAAAAACTGTTTTTT.

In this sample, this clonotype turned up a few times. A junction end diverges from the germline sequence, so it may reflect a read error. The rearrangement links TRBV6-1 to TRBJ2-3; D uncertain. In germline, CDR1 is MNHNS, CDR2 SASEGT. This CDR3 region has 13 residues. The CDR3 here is CASRESTPDTQYF. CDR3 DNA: TGTGCCAGCCGTGAATCTACCCCAGATACGCAGTATTTT.